This record covers a single T cell receptor beta chain. This clone's antigen is unknown. It has no much larger one-base neighbor in the sample; base qualities were not kept. This sample is drawn from a study of shared clonotypes between healthy human individuals (dated by TCRdb to 2018 to 2020). In terms of the full investigation: A few men and a couple of women, aged 18 to 49 years, made up the cohort. For each donor, CD4 naive and CD4 memory were each given three plates, CD8 naive was given two plates, and CD8 memory was given one plate. To estimate repertoire size and how much clonotypes are shared between individuals, the study performed deep sequencing of blood TCR repertoires from five healthy adults. Libraries were prepared and TCR repertoires were sequenced by different laboratories using diverse techniques, in order to increase sequencing depth and limit assay-specific biases. Each donor's leukapheresis produced roughly between roughly 0.85 and 10 billion PBMCs. Broader findings and caveats from the paper: Estimated clonotype richness was generally larger for naive than for memory subsets. Sampling was limited to blood, and TCR repertoires in tissue likely differ from TCR repertoires in blood. Based on pairwise subsampling, the degree of clonotype sharing among donors was expected to be affected by sequencing depth. Incomplete sequencing was indicated by rarefaction of sorted-subset datasets, despite the large sequencing depth. Because the study included only a small number of donors, the genetic and exposure-history diversity represented was limited. About 5% of naive CD4, 3.5% of naive CD8, 2.3% of memory CD4, and around 0.42% of memory CD8 clonotypes were shared across several donors. Compared with non-shared clonotypes, the clonotypes found in all four sorted-subset donors had higher generation probabilities.

Relative to germline, V is 0 bases shorter and J is 4 bases shorter, with 15 bases between their ends. The germline V gene (reference sequence) supplies CDR1 GTSNPN and CDR2 SVGIG. The CDR3 sequence holds 15 residues, the cysteine and phenylalanine included. This entry keeps only the CDR3 DNA: 45 bases, framed from base 1. TCR CDR3 regions were amplified from genomic DNA by multiplex PCR using the deep immunoSEQ assay. For each cell subset, the extracted genomic DNA was distributed evenly across all wells of several immunoSEQ 96-well plates, and each plate served as one replicate. Each replicate PCR for sorted subsets received roughly 0.2 ug genomic DNA, equal to some 32,000 T cell genomes. The purified libraries were quantified using a Qubit 3.0 fluorometer, sized with a Bioanalyzer 2100, and then quantified again using the KAPA Library Quantification kit. Each immunoSEQ 96-well plate was sequenced on its own single-read 150-cycle Illumina NextSeq 550 flow cell. Turning to the authors' computational methods: The immunoSEQ output contained only junctional sequences without quality scores, so filtering could not match that applied to full-length reads. To assign V/J genes and CDR3, sequences were annotated against IMGT germline references using PyIR, a Python wrapper for IgBLAST v1.9. Reads were removed for weak V/J assignments (E-value above 1e-6), missing CDR3, stop codons, out-of-frame junctions, or ambiguous translated residues. V3J clonotypes were defined as sequences sharing an identical inferred V gene, J gene, and CDR3 amino acid sequence. The percentage overlap between two repertoires was calculated by dividing the number of shared unique clonotypes by the size of the smaller repertoire. RTK rarefaction, the Chao1 estimator, and Recon v2.1 estimates of unobserved clonotypes were used to assess repertoire richness. OLGA was used to compute generation probabilities for all TCRbeta clonotypes that the gDNA method yielded from a few donors. TCRdb stores this immuneACCESS table with in-frame sequences only. Part of the clones is absent; in the studies checked, under half of the shortfall reflects unresolved V genes, and no reason is known for the rest. The V and J calls and clone size are taken from that table; D and trimming were inferred from the DNA. The sample has approximately 530,000 clones on record, 96% of them singletons. The biggest ten clones account for under 0.06% of the sample.

Donors were healthy HIV-negative adults with no recently reported acute infections or vaccinations. All donors were Caucasian adults living in Nashville, Tennessee, USA. Magnetic negative selection was used to enrich CD4+ T cells, after which naive cells were positively selected on CD45RA and the negative fraction became the memory subset. Blood was obtained by leukapheresis, after which PBMCs were separated by Ficoll-Histopaque density gradient centrifugation and cryopreserved in liquid nitrogen vapor phase. Analytical flow cytometry was used to check the purity and quantity of each magnetically sorted T cell population. Each sorted fraction had its genomic DNA isolated and then quantified by UV absorbance on a Nanodrop 2000c.

The chain couples TRBV30 to TRBJ1-2, with TRBD1 perhaps the D gene, on 5 matching bases. This TCR was recovered from a woman aged 25 to 39 in good health. Specimen: naive CD4+ T cells sorted from blood. The sample's cell subset or site label, decoded: CD45RA+ positively selected. CDR3 reads: CAWSVHRGLGYGYTF. The DNA is as follows: TGTGCCTGGAGTGTACATCGGGGCTTAGGCTATGGCTACACCTTC.